This T cell receptor beta chain stems from a study of shared clonotypes between healthy human individuals. Recent vaccinations or acute infections were absent in the healthy HIV-negative adult donors. Libraries were prepared by immunoSEQ multiplex PCR; TCRdb keeps only in-frame clonotypes and omits some of them. The table includes about 470,000 clones, 70% to 80% detected once. This clone was found once. The CDR3 is made up of 15 amino acids. V dropped 3 bases and J dropped 5 bases, with 14 bases sitting between them. The V gene's germline CDR1 is SGHRS and CDR2 YFSETQ. The rearrangement joins TRBV5-1 to TRBJ2-2, with D uncertain. The source of this sequence is a woman aged 40 to 50 in good health. Some clones in this sample may be carry-over from other donors' samples. The sequenced sample consisted of PBMCs. In DNA, the CDR3 is TGCGCCAGCAGCTCTACCGAAGTCCCAACCGGGGAGCTGTTTTTT. It translates to CASSSTEVPTGELFF.